This entry concerns a single TCR beta chain. This record belongs to a study of blood T cell repertoires in COVID-19. Turning to the study itself: Some COVID-19 samples were acute and others convalescent; all came from the United States, Italy and Spain. From T cells, B-cell-depleted T cells, or PBMCs came the material, which was cDNA or gDNA.

The V and J ends lost 3 bases and 3 bases respectively, with 3 bases between them. CDR1 GTSNPN and CDR2 SVGIG come from the germline V gene (reference sequence). CDR3 length equals 11 residues. Libraries were prepared by immunoSEQ multiplex PCR; TCRdb keeps only in-frame clonotypes and omits some of them. This table has 170,000 or so clones, approximately 83% appearing once. This chain joins TRBV30 and TRBJ1-3; D unresolved. The sequence was obtained from a man aged 50-60 years with active or convalescent COVID-19. The sample comprised peripheral blood. For the CDR3, the DNA is TGTGCCTGGAGCCTTGGAAACACCATATATTTT. It encodes CAWSLGNTIYF.